The 12 T cell receptor beta chains listed next were all sequenced from one sample in a study of molecular identifiers for immune sequencing clone quantification. One entry per CDR3 protein results from TCRdb running MiXCR on the PCR reads. In the table there are 20,000 to 30,000 distinct CDR3 sequences, approximately 17% of which are singletons. The specimen was naive CD8+ T cells from blood, with Jurkat cell RNA spiked in. Subset: FACS-sorted CD8+CD4-CCR7+CD45RA+ naive T cells. Source of these receptors: a human donor in good health. Some libraries in this study had Jurkat cell RNA spiked in.

At least ten counts were recorded for this clonotype. The chain uses TRBV19 and TRBJ2-2; D unresolved. Trimming pared 1 base from V and 3 bases from J, leaving 3 bases between. The CDR3 sequence is 13 residues long. Germline V gene data show CDR1 as LNHDA and CDR2 as SQIVND (reference sequence). The CDR3 region is CASSIVDTGELFF. In DNA, the CDR3 is TGTGCCAGTAGTATAGTTGACACCGGGGAGCTGTTTTTT.

Regarding this clonotype: A much larger clone lies one base from this, so it may be a read error. The chain links TRBV29-1 to TRBJ2-7; D is perhaps TRBD2 (6 bases). This CDR3 has 12 amino acids. Looked up from germline, CDR1 is SQVTM and CDR2 is ANQGSEA. V lost 5 bases, J lost 2 bases, and 10 bases lay in between. The DNA for the CDR3 is TGCAGCGTTAGGGGACTCCCCTACGAGCAGTACTTC. It codes for CSVRGLPYEQYF.

The chain links TRBV24-1 to TRBJ2-3, with D perhaps TRBD1 (7 bases). V was shortened by 3 bases and J by 4 bases, with 16 bases between the two germline ends. The CDR3 has 16 residues. CDR1 and CDR2 (germline): KGHDR, SFDVKD. The CDR3 sequence is CATSDNDREVPDTQYF. CDR3 sequence (DNA): TGTGCCACCAGTGATAACGACAGGGAGGTCCCAGATACGCAGTATTTT.

This clonotype was observed at least ten times. The rearrangement uses TRBV7-8 and TRBJ1-4, with D possibly matching TRBD1 (5 bases). The V and J ends lost 2 bases and 4 bases respectively, with 14 bases between them. CDR3 size: 16 residues. Germline V lookup: CDR1 SGHVS, CDR2 FQNEAQ. In DNA, the CDR3 is TGTGCCAGCAGCTTACTGGGGCAGCCTCTTAATGAAAAACTGTTTTTT. Protein: CASSLLGQPLNEKLFF.

Comments on this clonotype: A much larger clone is a single base away; this may be a read error. The gene calls are TRBV20-1 and TRBJ2-1; tentatively, D is TRBD1 (5 bases). The CDR3 is 17 amino acids. Germline assignment: CDR1 DFQATT and CDR2 SNEGSKA (reference sequence). The CDR3 DNA sequence: TGCAGTGCTAGTAGGATCACAGGTGATCATACCTACCATGAGCAGTTCTTC. Translation: CSASRITGDHTYHEQFF.

A word on this clonotype: A clone one base away is much larger, so this may be a read error. The J gene is TRBJ2-4, the V gene TRBV4-3; D not certain. This CDR3 has 15 residues. Germline V gene sequence: CDR1 LGHNA, CDR2 YSLEER. In DNA, the CDR3 is TGCGCCACCCGAGTAAAGGTTTTGGCCAATAACATTCAGTACTTC. Translated, it gives CATRVKVLANNIQYF.

This clonotype was seen at least ten times. The chain employs TRBV21-1 and TRBJ1-2; the table's TRBD1 call for D was not verified on the DNA. TRBV21-1 is given as a pseudogene. This CDR3 has 15 residues. The CDR3 reads CASSKARTPNYGYTF. CDR3 DNA: TGTGCCAGCAGCAAAGCGCGGACACCCAACTATGGCTACACCTTC.

Many counts were recorded for this clonotype. This rearrangement joins TRBV20-1 to TRBJ2-2, with no clear D. The ends were cut back, 0 bases at V and 6 bases at J, with 8 bases in the middle. The CDR3 sequence is 13 residues long. Per germline, CDR1 DFQATT and CDR2 SNEGSKA (reference sequence). CDR3 in amino acids: CSARDYVAGELFF. The CDR3 bases are TGCAGTGCTAGAGATTACGTGGCCGGGGAGCTGTTTTTT.

As for this clonotype: This may stem from a read error, because a much larger clone lies one nucleotide away. The CDR3 spells CASSKADRGNQPQHF. The CDR3 DNA reads TGTGCCAGCAGCAAAGCGGACAGGGGTAATCAGCCCCAGCATTTT. The J gene is TRBJ1-5, the V gene TRBV21-1; the table assigns TRBD1, which was not confirmed against the DNA. TRBV21-1 is a pseudogene. This CDR3 is built from 15 residues.

This clonotype was seen repeatedly, ten times or more. The rearrangement uses TRBV6-2 or TRBV6-3 and TRBJ1-1; D is unclear. This CDR3 region has 11 residues. Germline CDR1 MNHEY, CDR2 SVGEGT. V was trimmed by 2 bases and J by 10 bases, leaving 8 bases between them. The CDR3 sequence is CASSYAEGAFF. The CDR3 DNA reads as TGTGCCAGCAGTTACGCGGAAGGAGCTTTCTTT.

There are many counts of this clonotype. The chain uses TRBV7-9 and TRBJ1-1; perhaps TRBD1 as D (6 bases). Trimming removed 5 bases from V and 0 bases from J, with 7 bases in between. The CDR3 spans 13 residues. Germline assignment: CDR1 SEHNR and CDR2 FQNEAQ (reference sequence). The CDR3 DNA sequence: TGTGCCAGCAGCGGGGGGCTGAACACTGAAGCTTTCTTT. Its protein is CASSGGLNTEAFF.

By share, this clonotype ranks as medium-sized. This sequence joins TRBV14 and TRBJ2-3; D is unresolved. This CDR3 spans 15 amino acids. The germline V gene encodes CDR1 SGHDN and CDR2 FVKESK. V dropped 0 bases and J dropped 6 bases, with 13 bases sitting between them. The CDR3 DNA sequence: TGTGCCAGCAGCCAAGAATTCCAGGCCAGGGATACGCAGTATTTT. As protein: CASSQEFQARDTQYF.